The 29 T cell receptor beta chains reported below all come from one sample, sequenced in a study of control samples from healthy donors and cancer patients. Sequencing used immunoSEQ multiplex PCR; TCRdb keeps in-frame clones, though not all of them. The sample records 60,000 to 75,000 clones, around 85% being singletons. Sequencing input: blood. These receptors were obtained from a man aged 35 to 55 in good health.

The chain is built from TRBV6-4 and TRBJ2-3; 11 nucleotides align to TRBD1. The CDR3 consists of 15 residues. Germline values: CDR1 MRHNA, CDR2 SNTAGT. Trimming removed 3 bases from V and 4 bases from J; junction bases left unmatched: 3. CDR3 bases: TGTGCCAGCAGTGAAGGGGACAGGGGGGCAGATACGCAGTATTTT. It specifies CASSEGDRGADTQYF.

The chain is built from TRBV7-8 and TRBJ1-4; D remains unclear. V lost 1 base and J 0 bases, leaving 12 bases between the germline ends. This CDR3 is 17 amino acids long. Germline V gene sequence: CDR1 SGHVS, CDR2 FQNEAQ. CDR3 in amino acids: CASSLGGSRTTNEKLFF. The CDR3 DNA sequence: TGTGCCAGCAGCTTAGGGGGAAGCCGTACAACTAATGAAAAACTGTTTTTT.

V and J are TRBV5-6 and TRBJ2-7; 10 nucleotides line up with TRBD2. The CDR3 runs to 15 residues. V gave up 4 bases and J gave up 2 bases; unmatched junction bases: 6. Per germline, CDR1 SGHDT and CDR2 YYEEEE. CDR3 bases: TGTGCCAGCAGCCCTACTAGCGGGGCCACCTACGAGCAGTACTTC. This encodes CASSPTSGATYEQYF.

The rearrangement joins TRBV5-4 to TRBJ1-5; 9 bases are a match to TRBD1. After removal of 2 bases from V and 5 bases from J, the junction contained 2 bases not matched to a gene. This CDR3 comprises 14 residues. Germline-derived CDR1 and CDR2 are SGHNT and YYREEE (reference sequence). CDR3 DNA sequence: TGTGCCAGCAGCTTTGACAGGGGGGATCAGCCCCAGCATTTT. It codes for CASSFDRGDQPQHF.

The chain recombines TRBV6-2 or TRBV6-3 with TRBJ2-6; the D call may be TRBD1 or TRBD2 (5 bases each). V was clipped by 4 bases and J by 0 bases, with 7 bases between them. Germline V CDR1 and CDR2: MNHEY, SVGEGT. The length of the CDR3 is 15 residues. The CDR3 sequence is CASSSGSSGANVLTF. DNA of the CDR3: TGTGCCAGCAGTTCAGGGAGCTCTGGGGCCAACGTCCTGACTTTC.

This clone is termed medium-sized. The chain links TRBV15 to TRBJ2-7; the match to TRBD1 covers 10 bases. Germline-derived CDR1 and CDR2 are LNHNV and YYDKDF (reference sequence). CDR3 length: 15 residues. V shed 1 base and J 0 bases; nucleotides not matched to a gene: 0. The CDR3 DNA is TGTGCCACCAGCAGAGGGACAGGGGGCTCCTACGAGCAGTACTTC. This encodes CATSRGTGGSYEQYF.

The V and J genes are TRBV11-2 and TRBJ1-6, with D possibly matching TRBD1 (5 bases). The germline V gene has CDR1 SGHAT and CDR2 FQNNGV. V was pared by 0 bases and J by 10 bases, with 13 bases between. This CDR3 comprises 15 residues. CDR3 DNA: TGTGCCAGCAGCTTAGATTCAGGGCGATGGTCACCCCTCCACTTT. Its translation: CASSLDSGRWSPLHF.

In its sample, this clone was seen once. This chain connects TRBV27 to TRBJ2-1; TRBD2 matches 11 bases. CDR1 and CDR2 from the germline V gene are MNHEY and SMNVEV (reference sequence). The CDR3 spans 14 residues. The J segment lost 7 bases and the V segment lost 6 bases, leaving 5 bases of the junction unmatched. The CDR3 coding sequence is TGTGCCAGCAGGTCACTAGCGGGAGTTAATGAGCAGTTCTTC. It translates to CASRSLAGVNEQFF.

This chain connects TRBV11-2 to TRBJ2-1; 10 nucleotides align to TRBD1. Germline lookup yields CDR1 SGHAT and CDR2 FQNNGV. The CDR3 is made up of 15 amino acids. After removal of 5 bases from V and 5 bases from J, the junction contained 6 bases not matched to a gene. As DNA, the CDR3 is TGTGCCAGCAGCGTCAGCGGGACAGGGGACAATGAGCAGTTCTTC. This encodes CASSVSGTGDNEQFF.

This clone has only one observation. The rearrangement uses TRBV7-3 and TRBJ1-1; D is possibly TRBD1 (5 bases). Germline assignment: CDR1 SGHTA and CDR2 FQGTGA. The CDR3 has 13 amino acids. V was shortened by 1 base and J by 8 bases, with 11 bases between the two germline ends. The CDR3 region has the DNA TGTGCCAGCAGCTTAAGTACAGGCAAAGAAGCTTTCTTT. Its translation is CASSLSTGKEAFF.

V usage is TRBV27 and J usage is TRBJ2-1; 8 nucleotides line up with TRBD2. The CDR3 is 15 amino acids. The V segment lost 5 bases and the J segment 4 bases; nucleotides outside the gene matches: 7. Germline loops: CDR1 MNHEY, CDR2 SMNVEV (reference sequence). The CDR3 DNA reads as TGTGCCAGCAGTAGCGGGGGATATAGGTACAATGAGCAGTTCTTC. It translates to CASSSGGYRYNEQFF.

The CDR3 region is CASSFSLGTSGYEQYF. CDR3 coding DNA: TGTGCCAGCAGCTTCAGCCTTGGGACTAGCGGCTACGAGCAGTACTTC. This chain links TRBV7-8 with TRBJ2-7, with TRBD2 matching 11 bases. With 3 bases clipped from V and 3 bases from J, the junction kept 7 bases outside the gene matches. Germline V gene lookup returns CDR1 SGHVS and CDR2 FQNEAQ. There are 16 residues in the CDR3.

The chain uses TRBV6-5 and TRBJ2-1, with D perhaps assigned TRBD1 or TRBD2 (5 bases each). This CDR3 contains 16 residues. Deletions cut 0 bases from V and 1 base from J, with 10 bases between. Per germline, CDR1 MNHEY and CDR2 SVGAGI. In DNA form, the CDR3 reads TGTGCCAGCAGTTACTCAGGTGAGGGGTCCTACAATGAGCAGTTCTTC. It codes for CASSYSGEGSYNEQFF.

The chain employs TRBV27 and TRBJ2-3; D is unresolved. V lost 5 bases to trimming and J lost 3 bases, with 9 bases between them. CDR1 and CDR2 (germline): MNHEY, SMNVEV (reference sequence). This CDR3 comprises 13 residues. In DNA form, the CDR3 reads TGTGCCAGCAGTACCGTGGGGACAGATACGCAGTATTTT. This gives the protein CASSTVGTDTQYF.

The V call is TRBV9, the J call TRBJ1-3; 7 bases match TRBD1. Trimming cost V 3 bases and J 4 bases; bases outside gene matches: 7. This CDR3 region has 15 residues. The germline V gene encodes CDR1 SGDLS and CDR2 YYNGEE. The CDR3 reads CASSADRAGGNTIYF. In nucleotides, the CDR3 is TGTGCCAGCAGCGCTGACAGGGCTGGCGGAAACACCATATATTTT.

The chain carries TRBV5-1 and TRBJ2-6; D not resolved. CDR3 length equals 14 residues. V was clipped by 2 bases and J by 2 bases, with 5 bases between them. From germline, CDR1 is SGHRS and CDR2 YFSETQ. The CDR3 is CASSLIPGANVLTF. In DNA, the CDR3 is TGCGCCAGCAGCTTAATACCTGGGGCCAACGTCCTGACTTTC.

J is TRBJ1-3 and V is TRBV11-3; the D gene is possibly TRBD1 (6 bases). This CDR3 is 14 amino acids long. The germline V gene encodes CDR1 SGHNT and CDR2 YENEEA. Between the trimmed V and J ends, which lost 6 bases and 6 bases, there was a span of 15 bases. The CDR3 region is CASRDQGSANTIYF. The CDR3 DNA follows: TGTGCCAGCAGGGACCAGGGGAGCGCAAACACCATATATTTT.

V gene TRBV5-1 combines with J gene TRBJ1-1; 7 nucleotides align to TRBD1. With V trimmed by 2 bases and J by 1 base, 5 bases remained unmatched. The CDR3 has 15 residues. The germline V gene encodes CDR1 SGHRS and CDR2 YFSETQ. CDR3 sequence reads: CASSLSGTANTEAFF. CDR3 nucleotides: TGCGCCAGCAGCTTATCCGGGACAGCGAACACTGAAGCTTTCTTT.

The V gene is TRBV7-2, the J gene TRBJ2-7; 8 bases align to TRBD2. The CDR3 totals 15 residues. Germline assignment: CDR1 SGHTA and CDR2 FQGNSA. V lost 5 bases, J lost 3 bases, and 9 bases stayed unmatched. The DNA of the CDR3 is TGTGCCAGCAGCGAAGCCTCCGGGACTAGCTACGAGCAGTACTTC. Protein product: CASSEASGTSYEQYF.

This clone was counted many times. The chain links TRBV2 to TRBJ2-3; D remains ambiguous. Between the trimmed V and J ends, which lost 4 bases and 11 bases, there was a span of 10 bases. The CDR3 spans 11 residues. The germline gives CDR1 SNHLY, CDR2 FYNNEI. The CDR3 region has the DNA TGTGCCAGCAGTGGTAGAGTGGAGCAGTATTTT. Translation: CASSGRVEQYF.

CDR3 sequence: CASSHNRGPDTQYF. CDR3 bases: TGTGCCAGCAGCCACAACAGGGGACCAGATACGCAGTATTTT. This chain uses TRBV7-9 with TRBJ2-3; 7 bases map to TRBD1. There are 14 residues in the CDR3. Germline V gene lookup returns CDR1 SEHNR and CDR2 FQNEAQ (reference sequence). The ends lost 5 bases at V and 4 bases at J; junction bases unmatched: 6.

On this clone itself: One junction end does not reproduce the germline sequence, and a read error may be involved. This chain connects TRBV5-1 to TRBJ1-2, with D maybe TRBD1 (5 bases). The CDR3 extends over 13 amino acids. CDR1 and CDR2 (germline): SGHRS, YFSETQ. In DNA form, the CDR3 reads TGCGCCAGCAGAGTGACAGTCCAGAATGGGTACACCTTC. Residues: CASRVTVQNGYTF.

With regard to this clone: Other DNA sequences in the sample encode the same CDR3. The chain couples TRBV30 to TRBJ1-2; tentatively, D is TRBD1 (5 bases). The CDR3 has 12 residues. Trimming cost V 2 bases and J 5 bases, with 9 bases left between them. CDR1 GTSNPN and CDR2 SVGIG come from the germline V gene (reference sequence). The DNA of the CDR3 is TGTGCCTGGAGTAAGGGGAAATATGGCTACACCTTC. It translates to CAWSKGKYGYTF.

V usage is TRBV30 and J usage is TRBJ2-1, with 9 bases that match TRBD2. Germline CDR1 and CDR2: GTSNPN and SVGIG (reference sequence). V lost 5 bases, J lost 4 bases, and 9 bases stayed unmatched. This CDR3 contains 15 residues. The CDR3 loop reads CAWRLAATSYNEQFF. DNA of the CDR3: TGTGCCTGGCGACTAGCGGCTACCTCGTACAATGAGCAGTTCTTC.

The rearrangement joins TRBV7-2 to TRBJ1-6; the D is unclear. Trimming pared 0 bases from V and 10 bases from J, leaving 7 bases between. CDR3 length: 13 amino acids. Germline V gene lookup returns CDR1 SGHTA and CDR2 FQGNSA. The CDR3 sequence is CASSLARQSPLHF. As DNA, the CDR3 is TGTGCCAGCAGCTTAGCGCGGCAGTCACCCCTCCACTTT.

The rearrangement links TRBV7-6 to TRBJ1-2; D is unresolved. This CDR3 is 15 amino acids long. The germline V gene has CDR1 SGHVS and CDR2 FNYEAQ. Deletions cut 1 base from V and 5 bases from J, with 14 bases between. Here the CDR3 DNA reads TGTGCCAGCAGCTTAGGTCAGGCAGTCCCATATGGCTACACCTTC. It translates to CASSLGQAVPYGYTF.

This clone appeared once. This chain connects TRBV4-1 to TRBJ2-7; D may be TRBD1 (6 bases). CDR3 length: 18 amino acids. Trimming took off 3 bases at V and 2 bases at J, with 23 bases between the two ends. Germline V lookup: CDR1 MGHRA, CDR2 YSYEKL. CDR3: CASSQLNFVPGDPYEQYF. The CDR3 DNA follows: TGCGCCAGCAGCCAGCTAAATTTCGTGCCAGGGGATCCCTACGAGCAGTACTTC.

The rearrangement joins TRBV28 to TRBJ1-6; 9 nucleotides match TRBD1. Germline V gene data show CDR1 as MDHEN and CDR2 as SYDVKM. The length of the CDR3 is 19 residues. V shed 5 bases, J shed 8 bases, and the junction held 19 bases outside the gene matches. This chain's CDR3 is CASSVLFAGQGGLDSPLHF. The CDR3 DNA sequence: TGTGCCAGCAGTGTTCTATTCGCGGGACAGGGTGGCTTGGATTCACCCCTCCACTTT.

The rearrangement uses TRBV27 and TRBJ1-3; TRBD1 might be the D (5 bases). Trimming took off 6 bases at V and 7 bases at J, with 16 bases between the two ends. CDR1 is MNHEY, CDR2 SMNVEV, per germline (reference sequence). This CDR3 has 14 amino acids. CDR3: CASSATGGRNTIYF. CDR3 DNA: TGTGCCAGCAGCGCCACGGGGGGGAGGAACACCATATATTTT.